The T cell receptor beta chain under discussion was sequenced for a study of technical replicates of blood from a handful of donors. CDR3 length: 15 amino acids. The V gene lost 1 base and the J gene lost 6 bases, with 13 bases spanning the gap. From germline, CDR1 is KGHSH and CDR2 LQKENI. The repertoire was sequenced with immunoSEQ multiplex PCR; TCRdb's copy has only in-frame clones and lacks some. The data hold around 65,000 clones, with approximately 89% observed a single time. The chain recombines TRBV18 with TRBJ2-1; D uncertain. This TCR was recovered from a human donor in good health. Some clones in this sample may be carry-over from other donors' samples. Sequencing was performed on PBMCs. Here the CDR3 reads CASSPLRVPGNEQFF. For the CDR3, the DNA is TGTGCCAGCTCACCACTACGGGTGCCGGGCAATGAGCAGTTCTTC.